Listed below are T cell receptor beta chains from one sample, sequenced in a study of T cell repertoires in cytomegalovirus infection. Using its own MiXCR run on the reads, TCRdb lists one record per CDR3 protein. The sample has about 200,000 distinct CDR3 sequences; roughly 9% are singletons. Source material: PBMCs. The receptor set was obtained from a human donor in good health (CMV status not recorded). Some clones in this sample may be carry-over from other donors' samples. Both conserved end residues are part of each CDR3. The D gene is left open where the match is weak. Size is omitted from some rows. Given values are once, few, many or a class for expanded clones.

j_call d_call clone_size v_call cdr3_aa cdr3_nt
TRBJ1-2 . few TRBV10-3 CATSRDYGYTF TGTGCCACCTCACGGGACTATGGCTACACCTTC
TRBJ1-1 . many TRBV7-2 CASSYLQGAEAFF TGTGCCAGCAGCTATTTACAGGGCGCTGAAGCTTTCTTT
TRBJ1-2 TRBD1 many TRBV7-8 CASSPNRGDYGYTF TGTGCCAGCAGCCCAAACAGGGGCGACTATGGCTACACCTTC
TRBJ2-3 . few TRBV4-2 CASSQVVGGGRADTQYF TGTGCCAGCAGCCAAGTGGTTGGAGGCGGGCGCGCGGATACGCAGTATTTT
TRBJ2-1 TRBD2 . TRBV2 CASRLAGGYNEQFF TGTGCCAGCAGACTAGCGGGAGGCTACAATGAGCAGTTCTTC
TRBJ2-5 . . TRBV4-3 CASSQDARTETQYF TGCGCCAGCAGCCAAGATGCCAGGACGGAGACCCAGTACTTC
TRBJ1-2 TRBD1 many TRBV6-6 CASSDRQGNYGYTF TGTGCCAGCAGTGATAGACAGGGAAACTATGGCTACACCTTC
TRBJ1-1 TRBD1 . TRBV28 CASRNRGGENTEAFF TGTGCCAGCAGGAACAGGGGGGGAGAAAACACTGAAGCTTTCTTT
TRBJ1-1 TRBD1 . TRBV2 CASNGQGATEAFF TGTGCCAGCAACGGACAGGGGGCGACTGAAGCTTTCTTT
TRBJ2-1 . many TRBV27 CASSTDWSYNEQFF TGTGCCAGCAGCACAGACTGGTCCTACAATGAGCAGTTCTTC
TRBJ2-5 TRBD1 many TRBV29-1 CSVEQDRGRETQYF TGCAGCGTTGAACAGGACAGGGGTAGGGAGACCCAGTACTTC
TRBJ2-3 . few TRBV5-6 CASSPPSGLTDTQYF TGTGCCAGCAGCCCTCCGTCGGGGTTAACAGATACGCAGTATTTT
TRBJ1-4 . many TRBV7-2 CASSPGKGWEKLFF TGTGCCAGCAGCCCAGGGAAGGGCTGGGAAAAACTGTTTTTT
TRBJ1-2 TRBD1 many TRBV7-6 CASSLTGQGDGYTF TGTGCCAGCAGCTTAACGGGACAGGGAGACGGCTACACCTTC
TRBJ2-7 . few TRBV29-1 CSASLVPYEQYF TGCAGCGCCTCACTAGTTCCCTACGAGCAGTACTTC
TRBJ1-1 . many TRBV7-9 CASSRDMNTEAFF TGTGCCAGCAGCAGAGATATGAACACTGAAGCTTTCTTT
TRBJ2-1 . few TRBV6-5 CASSYSGGNNEQFF TGTGCCAGCAGTTACTCAGGGGGAAACAATGAGCAGTTCTTC
TRBJ1-1 . many TRBV7-9 CASSLVRNTEAFF TGTGCCAGCAGTTTAGTTAGGAACACTGAAGCTTTCTTT
TRBJ2-1 TRBD2 many TRBV7-2 CASRAFLQRGGRGEQFF TGTGCCAGCAGAGCCTTTCTCCAGCGGGGGGGCCGGGGTGAGCAGTTCTTC
TRBJ1-5 . many TRBV12-3/TRBV12-4 CASSFRGLPLEGYQPQHF TGTGCCAGCAGTTTTAGGGGCTTGCCTCTCGAGGGGTATCAGCCCCAGCATTTT
TRBJ1-2 . many TRBV7-2 CASSLAPGANYGYTF TGTGCCAGCAGCTTAGCCCCAGGGGCTAACTATGGCTACACCTTC
TRBJ1-4 . . TRBV4-3 CASSQDGQGEEKLFF TGCGCCAGCAGCCAAGACGGTCAGGGTGAAGAAAAACTGTTTTTT
TRBJ1-3 . few TRBV25-1 CASSESGSGNTIYF TGTGCCAGCAGTGAATCAGGGTCTGGAAACACCATATATTTT
TRBJ2-2 TRBD2 many TRBV6-2/TRBV6-3 CASSYSTLAGAPNTGELFF TGTGCCAGCAGTTACTCGACGCTAGCGGGGGCCCCGAACACCGGGGAGCTGTTTTTT
TRBJ2-1 TRBD1 many TRBV7-2 CASSGQGPPYNEQFF TGTGCCAGCAGCGGACAGGGACCTCCCTACAATGAGCAGTTCTTC
TRBJ2-2 . many TRBV7-2 CASRARTLANTGELFF TGTGCCAGCAGGGCACGGACGCTCGCGAACACCGGGGAGCTGTTTTTT
TRBJ2-7 . . TRBV6-2/TRBV6-3 CASSYSIAGEQYF TGTGCCAGCAGTTACTCGATCGCGGGAGAGCAGTACTTC
TRBJ2-1 TRBD1 . TRBV29-1 CSVDPGQGLSYNEQFF TGCAGCGTTGATCCGGGACAGGGGTTGTCCTACAATGAGCAGTTCTTC
TRBJ1-3 . many TRBV19 CASSAGLTGNTIYF TGTGCCAGTAGTGCGGGACTGACTGGAAACACCATATATTTT
TRBJ2-2 . many TRBV11-2 CASSFRGRGGELFF TGTGCCAGCAGCTTTCGGGGGCGAGGCGGGGAGCTGTTTTTT
TRBJ2-3 TRBD2 few TRBV2 CASSEVPLAGGPVAQYF TGTGCCAGCAGTGAAGTCCCGCTAGCGGGAGGACCAGTCGCGCAGTATTTT
TRBJ2-1 . . TRBV29-1 CSVDLVAGYGEQFF TGCAGCGTGGATCTAGTAGCTGGGTACGGTGAGCAGTTCTTC
TRBJ2-3 TRBD2 few TRBV5-1 CASSLTLAGVTDTQYF TGCGCCAGCAGCTTGACTCTAGCGGGGGTCACAGATACGCAGTATTTT
TRBJ1-5 . . TRBV7-9 CASSLALGSDNQPQHF TGTGCCAGCAGCTTAGCCCTCGGGAGTGACAATCAGCCCCAGCATTTT
TRBJ2-2 . . TRBV7-9 CASSFSAGRGHTGELFF TGTGCCAGCAGCTTTTCCGCCGGGAGGGGGCACACCGGGGAGCTGTTTTTT
TRBJ1-6 . . TRBV5-1 CASRVGQWGNSPLHF TGCGCCAGCAGAGTCGGACAGTGGGGTAATTCACCCCTCCACTTT
TRBJ1-1 . . TRBV7-2 CASSLSPGGNTEAFF TGTGCCAGCAGCTTATCCCCCGGAGGGAACACTGAAGCTTTCTTT
TRBJ2-1 . few TRBV6-2/TRBV6-3 CASSYQNEQFF TGTGCCAGCAGTTACCAGAATGAGCAGTTCTTC
TRBJ2-1 TRBD2 many TRBV28 CASSLGTSGRGNEQFF TGTGCCAGCAGTCTGGGGACTAGCGGGAGGGGGAATGAGCAGTTCTTC
TRBJ1-1 . many TRBV28 CASSYTANGEAFF TGTGCCAGCAGTTACACAGCGAACGGAGAAGCTTTCTTT
TRBJ2-1 . many TRBV7-2 CASSLIWFGTHNEQFF TGTGCCAGCAGCTTAATCTGGTTTGGGACCCACAATGAGCAGTTCTTC
TRBJ2-7 . many TRBV11-2 CASSQTTGYHEQYF TGTGCCAGCAGCCAAACAACAGGGTACCACGAGCAGTACTTC
TRBJ1-1 . few TRBV4-3 CASSPTVGTPNTEAFF TGCGCCAGCAGCCCAACCGTAGGGACACCGAACACTGAAGCTTTCTTT
TRBJ2-3 . many TRBV7-2 CASSLGAITDTQYF TGTGCCAGCAGCTTAGGTGCTATCACAGATACGCAGTATTTT
TRBJ1-6 . many TRBV28 CASSQSGLLHF TGTGCCAGCAGCCAATCAGGACTTCTCCACTTT
TRBJ2-7 TRBD1 few TRBV6-1 CASSYLSGTATYEQYF TGTGCCAGCAGTTACCTATCCGGGACAGCTACCTACGAGCAGTACTTC
TRBJ2-7 . many TRBV29-1 CSVLGGHEQYF TGCAGCGTATTGGGAGGCCACGAGCAGTACTTC